This T cell receptor (beta chain) was sequenced in a study of beta chain features in type 1 diabetes. Study details: There were approximately 100 million sorted cells examined across all samples.

CDR1 and CDR2 (germline): SGDLS, YYNGEE. V lost 2 bases, J lost 7 bases, and 9 bases lay in between. The CDR3 length is 12 residues. Overall study findings and caveats: TCRB rearrangement may or may not be influenced by HLA type; here this remained unresolved. Significant though moderate, a shortening of TCRB CDR3s appeared in all four CD4+ subsets of Type 1 diabetes patients.

All of the isolated RNA was reverse transcribed, so expressed TCRB transcripts were sequenced. Produced via immunoSEQ multiplex PCR; TCRdb's table is partial and in-frame only. This table has 900,000 or so clones, 15% to 20% appearing once. To note about this clone: Its antigen is unidentified.

The chain is built from TRBV9 and TRBJ2-5, with D tentatively TRBD2 (6 bases). The TCR sequence derives from a woman between 18 and 29 years old in good health. Sequenced material: naive CD4+ T cells from blood. The CDR3, as DNA: TGTGCCAGCAGCGTGGAGGGTGGGACCCAGTACTTC. Amino acid sequence: CASSVEGGTQYF.